The rows below give T cell receptor beta chains drawn from one sample of a study of blood T cell repertoires in COVID-19. The protocol was immunoSEQ multiplex PCR, while the TCRdb copy is restricted to in-frame clones and leaves out a portion. The sample consists of 70,000 to 95,000 clones, 85% to 95% of them appearing once. The specimen was peripheral blood. These receptor sequences come from an older woman with active COVID-19. Both conserved end residues are part of each CDR3. A D gene is named only where the DNA matches it firmly.

j_call: TRBJ2-1
v_call: TRBV2
cdr3_length: 13
d_call: .
cdr3_aa: CASSRTQYNEQFF

j_call: TRBJ2-1
v_call: TRBV4-1
cdr3_length: 16
d_call: .
cdr3_aa: CASSQGHGVTYNEQFF

j_call: TRBJ2-3
v_call: TRBV6-4
cdr3_length: 15
d_call: TRBD2
cdr3_aa: CASSAGTTHTDTQYF

j_call: TRBJ2-5
v_call: TRBV4-3
cdr3_length: 15
d_call: TRBD1
cdr3_aa: CASSSTGTGGETQYF

j_call: TRBJ1-4
v_call: TRBV5-1
cdr3_length: 15
d_call: .
cdr3_aa: CASSLAGDNREKLFF

j_call: TRBJ2-3
v_call: TRBV2
cdr3_length: 14
d_call: TRBD1
cdr3_aa: CASRITGVADTQYF

j_call: TRBJ1-2
v_call: TRBV7-2
cdr3_length: 13
d_call: .
cdr3_aa: CASSLQVNYGYTF

j_call: TRBJ2-1
v_call: TRBV24-1
cdr3_length: 15
d_call: TRBD2
cdr3_aa: CATSDRLAAHNEQFF

j_call: TRBJ2-7
v_call: TRBV7-9
cdr3_length: 12
d_call: TRBD2
cdr3_aa: CASSRGEHEQYF

j_call: TRBJ2-1
v_call: TRBV7-3
cdr3_length: 13
d_call: .
cdr3_aa: CASSPNSAGEQFF

j_call: TRBJ1-4
v_call: TRBV19
cdr3_length: 15
d_call: .
cdr3_aa: CASRLPGEANEKLFF

j_call: TRBJ2-1
v_call: TRBV6-5
cdr3_length: 16
d_call: TRBD2
cdr3_aa: CASSYSGAGGYNEQFF

j_call: TRBJ2-4
v_call: TRBV5-1
cdr3_length: 15
d_call: TRBD2
cdr3_aa: CASSSLAGSKNIQYF

j_call: TRBJ2-1
v_call: TRBV2
cdr3_length: 11
d_call: .
cdr3_aa: CASSVYNEQFF

j_call: TRBJ2-7
v_call: TRBV5-4
cdr3_length: 14
d_call: .
cdr3_aa: CASSPRGESYEQYF

j_call: TRBJ2-7
v_call: TRBV5-8
cdr3_length: 13
d_call: .
cdr3_aa: CASSLGQIYEQYF

j_call: TRBJ2-3
v_call: TRBV6-5
cdr3_length: 16
d_call: TRBD1
cdr3_aa: CASSYSSRGRRDTQYF

j_call: TRBJ2-2
v_call: TRBV12-3/TRBV12-4
cdr3_length: 13
d_call: .
cdr3_aa: CASSPTETGELFF

j_call: TRBJ1-1
v_call: TRBV5-6
cdr3_length: 17
d_call: .
cdr3_aa: CASSLAGLSDYVTEAFF

j_call: TRBJ2-5
v_call: TRBV5-1
cdr3_length: 15
d_call: TRBD1
cdr3_aa: CASSSGDRAQETQYF

j_call: TRBJ1-1
v_call: TRBV19
cdr3_length: 13
d_call: .
cdr3_aa: CASSMQDSTEAFF

j_call: TRBJ2-7
v_call: TRBV6-5
cdr3_length: 14
d_call: TRBD1
cdr3_aa: CASTIGTDSYEQYF

j_call: TRBJ2-2
v_call: TRBV5-1
cdr3_length: 16
d_call: TRBD2
cdr3_aa: CASSQAGAKGAGELFF

j_call: TRBJ1-3
v_call: TRBV3-1/TRBV3-2
cdr3_length: 16
d_call: .
cdr3_aa: CASSQDPGRALNTIYF

j_call: TRBJ2-1
v_call: TRBV5-1
cdr3_length: 15
d_call: TRBD2
cdr3_aa: CASSDGLAGSNEQFF

j_call: TRBJ1-5
v_call: TRBV6-2/TRBV6-3
cdr3_length: 14
d_call: .
cdr3_aa: CASSWGQGWQPQHF

j_call: TRBJ1-4
v_call: TRBV7-2
cdr3_length: 15
d_call: TRBD1
cdr3_aa: CASSTLGTGRVKLFF

j_call: TRBJ1-1
v_call: TRBV3-1/TRBV3-2
cdr3_length: 12
d_call: .
cdr3_aa: CASSQPDTEAFF

j_call: TRBJ2-6
v_call: TRBV5-1
cdr3_length: 16
d_call: .
cdr3_aa: CASSFFGVPGANVLTF

j_call: TRBJ2-3
v_call: TRBV9
cdr3_length: 16
d_call: TRBD2
cdr3_aa: CASSVGAGGNTDTQYF

j_call: TRBJ1-1
v_call: TRBV27
cdr3_length: 14
d_call: .
cdr3_aa: CASSFQWPNTEAFF

j_call: TRBJ2-4
v_call: TRBV6-2/TRBV6-3
cdr3_length: 17
d_call: .
cdr3_aa: CASSYLWGREAKNIQYF